This T cell receptor beta chain stems from a study of PD-L1 blockade in urothelial cancer. Points from the study as a whole: Durable benefit accompanied greater 3-week expansion of tumor-associated blood clones.

Time point given: peripheral blood 6 weeks after treatment start. The germline V gene has CDR1 MNHEY and CDR2 SVGAGI. The CDR3 has 15 amino acids. With 5 bases clipped from V and 7 bases from J, the junction kept 9 bases outside the gene matches. Details on this clone: Its antigen is unknown.

Data came from immunoSEQ multiplex PCR; TCRdb stores just in-frame clones and leaves some out. The sample has approximately 91,000 clones, over 80% seen once. The TCR originated in a man between 65 and 79 years old with urothelial cancer. Sequenced material: PBMCs, taken around atezolizumab (anti-PD-L1) treatment. The V call is TRBV6-5, the J call TRBJ1-4, with 8 bases lining up with TRBD1. CDR3 sequence reads: CASSGAGQGFEKLFF. CDR3 DNA sequence: TGTGCCAGCAGTGGGGCCGGACAGGGATTTGAAAAACTGTTTTTT.